This entry lists 7 T cell receptor beta chains sequenced from one sample in a study of long-term antiretroviral therapy in people with HIV. It was version v3.0 of the immunoSEQ assay that was run at survey level. Sequencing was performed with immunoSEQ multiplex PCR; in TCRdb, only in-frame clones are kept and a portion is missing. Of tens of thousands of clones detected, 85% appear once; the ten largest clones hold 7% to 10%. Sample: unsorted PBMCs, taken roughly 4.9 years after starting antiretroviral therapy. The receptors originated from a man between 40 and 49 years old with HIV.

This clone was seen once. The V call is TRBV7-3, the J call TRBJ1-1; 8 bases align to TRBD1. Trimming took 5 bases from V and 4 from J; bases not matched to a gene: 12. The CDR3 runs 16 residues. Per germline, CDR1 SGHTA and CDR2 FQGTGA. The CDR3 here is CASSPRQGTTGTEAFF. The DNA of the CDR3 is TGTGCCAGCAGCCCGCGACAGGGGACGACGGGCACTGAAGCTTTCTTT.

This clone appeared a single time. The chain links TRBV27 to TRBJ1-4; 7 bases match TRBD1. In germline, CDR1 is MNHEY, CDR2 SMNVEV (reference sequence). This CDR3 is built from 15 residues. V lost 5 bases to trimming and J lost 7 bases; unmatched junction nucleotides: 10. CDR3 in DNA: TGTGCCAGCAGTGGTAACAGGGGCGGAGGTGAAAAACTGTTTTTT. This sequence encodes CASSGNRGGGEKLFF.

CDR3 DNA sequence: TGTGCCAGTACAGCCTTTAGCAATCAGCCCCAGCATTTT. This translates into CASTAFSNQPQHF. The V and J genes are TRBV19 and TRBJ1-5; D uncertain. The CDR3 length is 13 residues. V was cut by 7 bases and J by 0 bases, with 7 bases left in between. Germline CDR1 reads LNHDA; CDR2 reads SQIVND (reference sequence).

The V call is TRBV5-4, the J call TRBJ1-2; maybe TRBD1 (6 bases). CDR3 length equals 14 residues. The V gene lost 0 bases and the J gene lost 5 bases, with 11 bases spanning the gap. CDR1 is SGHNT, CDR2 YYREEE, per germline (reference sequence). CDR3 DNA: TGTGCCAGCAGCTTGGGGACAGCCCTTTATGGCTACACCTTC. It codes for CASSLGTALYGYTF.

CDR3 region: CATSLGPNTDTQYF. CDR3 nucleotides: TGTGCCACCTCCCTAGGGCCAAACACAGATACGCAGTATTTT. This chain links TRBV10-3 with TRBJ2-3; D remains unclear. Germline assignment: CDR1 ENHRY and CDR2 SYGVKD. Trimming pared 10 bases from V and 2 bases from J, leaving 16 bases between. The CDR3 covers 14 residues.

The chain employs TRBV15 and TRBJ1-5, with 9 bases lining up with TRBD1. CDR1 LNHNV and CDR2 YYDKDF come from the germline V gene (reference sequence). This CDR3 has 14 residues. J lost 4 bases, V lost 5 bases, and 3 bases had no gene match. This chain's CDR3 is CATSLQGANQPQHF. Here the CDR3 DNA reads TGTGCCACCAGCCTACAGGGGGCGAATCAGCCCCAGCATTTT.

This chain uses TRBV6-6 with TRBJ1-5; no clear D gene. This CDR3 spans 15 amino acids. Germline V gene lookup returns CDR1 MNHNY and CDR2 SVGAGI (reference sequence). V was trimmed by 7 bases and J by 4 bases, leaving 17 bases between them. The CDR3 DNA follows: TGTGCCAGCACTCCCGTGGAGGGAGGGAATCAGCCCCAGCATTTT. Translating it yields CASTPVEGGNQPQHF.